The rows below give T cell receptor beta chains drawn from one sample of a study of blood T cell repertoires in COVID-19. Produced via immunoSEQ multiplex PCR; TCRdb's table is partial and in-frame only. The table includes a few hundred thousand clones, roughly 89% detected once. The sample was PBMCs or T cells enriched from blood (not recorded which). The receptors originated from a young woman who had recovered from COVID-19. CDR3s include the opening cysteine and the closing phenylalanine or tryptophan. A D gene is named only where the DNA matches it firmly. Only some rows state a clone size, as once, few, many or a class for expanded clones.

d_call j_call v_call clone_size cdr3_aa cdr3_nt
TRBD1 TRBJ1-2 TRBV27 . CASSYDRGYGYTF TGTGCCAGCAGTTACGACAGGGGGTATGGCTACACCTTC
. TRBJ1-1 TRBV11-2 . CASSFRGTEAFF TGTGCCAGCAGCTTCAGGGGTACTGAAGCTTTCTTT
. TRBJ1-2 TRBV29-1 . CSVDPGTFGYTF TGCAGCGTTGACCCCGGGACATTCGGCTACACCTTC
TRBD2 TRBJ2-7 TRBV7-2 . CASSLGGAGGFPYEQYF TGTGCCAGCAGCTTAGGGGGGGCGGGAGGATTCCCCTACGAGCAGTACTTC
. TRBJ2-2 TRBV7-2 . CASSLEGGTNTGELFF TGTGCCAGCAGCTTAGAAGGCGGGACTAACACCGGGGAGCTGTTTTTT
TRBD1 TRBJ2-7 TRBV28 once CASSSPGGQGSEQYF TGTGCCAGCAGTTCCCCCGGCGGACAGGGGTCAGAGCAGTACTTC
TRBD1 TRBJ1-5 TRBV27 . CASRDRSDQPQHF TGTGCCAGTAGGGACAGATCTGATCAGCCCCAGCATTTT
TRBD1 TRBJ1-1 TRBV28 . CASSVDRGGTEAFF TGTGCCAGCAGTGTGGACAGGGGTGGGACTGAAGCTTTCTTT
TRBD1 TRBJ1-1 TRBV7-9 . CASSLARDREWAFF TGTGCCAGCAGCTTAGCCCGGGACAGGGAATGGGCTTTCTTT
. TRBJ2-2 TRBV7-3 once CASSLSAGELFF TGTGCCAGCAGCTTATCGGCCGGGGAGCTGTTTTTT
TRBD1 TRBJ1-1 TRBV5-6 . CASRATGRSTEAFF TGTGCCAGCAGGGCGACAGGGCGGAGCACTGAAGCTTTCTTT
TRBD1 TRBJ1-1 TRBV29-1 . CSVVGDRGMNTEAFF TGCAGCGTTGTAGGGGACAGGGGTATGAACACTGAAGCTTTCTTT
. TRBJ1-2 TRBV5-6 . CASSSGVLYGYTF TGTGCCAGCAGCTCAGGGGTGTTGTATGGCTACACCTTC
. TRBJ1-2 TRBV30 once CAWSVEVGGYGYTF TGTGCCTGGAGTGTTGAAGTAGGGGGCTATGGCTACACCTTC
. TRBJ1-5 TRBV2 . CASSESRAQHF TGTGCCAGCAGTGAATCCAGGGCCCAGCATTTT
. TRBJ2-1 TRBV27 . CASSFQAGHNEQFF TGTGCCAGCAGTTTTCAGGCGGGCCACAATGAGCAGTTCTTC
. TRBJ2-1 TRBV5-4 once CASSVEYEQFF TGTGCCAGCAGCGTCGAGTATGAGCAGTTCTTC
TRBD2 TRBJ2-1 TRBV24-1 once CATSVKGTSGRAFYNEQFF TGTGCCACCAGTGTCAAAGGGACTAGCGGGAGGGCCTTTTACAATGAGCAGTTCTTC
. TRBJ1-1 TRBV30 . CAWSTGSGTEAFF TGTGCCTGGAGTACGGGGTCGGGCACTGAAGCTTTCTTT
. TRBJ1-2 TRBV6-5 . CASSYRGLNGYTF TGTGCCAGCAGTTACCGCGGACTTAATGGCTACACCTTC
. TRBJ1-6 TRBV7-2 . CASSIRQANNSPLHF TGTGCCAGCAGCATAAGACAGGCAAATAATTCACCCCTCCACTTT
TRBD1 TRBJ1-1 TRBV7-2 . CASSSGQGITEAFF TGTGCCAGCAGCTCGGGACAGGGTATCACTGAAGCTTTCTTT
. TRBJ2-1 TRBV25-1 . CASQGYNEQFF TGTGCCAGTCAGGGCTACAATGAGCAGTTCTTC
TRBD1 TRBJ1-2 TRBV29-1 . CSVGARGRLDGYTF TGCAGCGTTGGAGCCAGGGGGAGGCTCGATGGCTACACCTTC
. TRBJ2-6 TRBV18 . CASSPTRESGANVLTF TGTGCCAGCTCACCAACTCGAGAGTCTGGGGCCAACGTCCTGACTTTC
TRBD2 TRBJ2-7 TRBV4-1 few CASSQDRLAGAYEQYF TGCGCCAGCAGCCAAGATCGGCTAGCGGGAGCATACGAGCAGTACTTC
TRBD2 TRBJ2-1 TRBV3-1/TRBV3-2 . CASSRLPHLGGRDATYNEQFF TGTGCCAGCAGCCGCCTCCCGCATCTAGGCGGGAGGGACGCAACCTACAATGAGCAGTTCTTC
. TRBJ2-7 TRBV7-8 . CASSPPGYSYEQYF TGTGCCAGCAGCCCCCCGGGGTACTCCTACGAGCAGTACTTC
TRBD2 TRBJ2-5 TRBV29-1 . CSVVFSGGETQYF TGCAGCGTTGTGTTCTCGGGGGGAGAGACCCAGTACTTC
. TRBJ1-4 TRBV19 . CASSTTGTANEKLFF TGTGCCAGTAGTACAACAGGGACGGCTAATGAAAAACTGTTTTTT
TRBD2 TRBJ2-5 TRBV4-1 . CASSQDLGLAGAQETQYF TGCGCCAGCAGCCAAGACCTGGGACTAGCGGGGGCTCAAGAGACCCAGTACTTC
. TRBJ2-7 TRBV5-4 . CASSPAPGVSYEQYF TGTGCCAGCAGTCCCGCTCCGGGGGTTTCGTACGAGCAGTACTTC
TRBD2 TRBJ2-3 TRBV5-1 once CASSYTAGRADTQYF TGCGCCAGCAGCTATACAGCGGGGAGGGCAGATACGCAGTATTTT
. TRBJ1-2 TRBV15 . CATSRDEGPYGYTF TGTGCCACCAGCAGAGACGAGGGCCCCTATGGCTACACCTTC
TRBD1 TRBJ1-1 TRBV28 . CASREQGGVNTEAFF TGTGCCAGCAGAGAACAGGGGGGAGTGAACACTGAAGCTTTCTTT
. TRBJ2-3 TRBV15 . CATSRDRGTDTQYF TGTGCCACCAGCAGAGATCGGGGCACAGATACGCAGTATTTT
. TRBJ2-5 TRBV5-5 . CASSFGQLQETQYF TGTGCCAGCAGCTTTGGACAGCTCCAAGAGACCCAGTACTTC
TRBD1 TRBJ1-5 TRBV28 . CASGTGGNQPQHF TGTGCCAGCGGGACAGGGGGGAATCAGCCCCAGCATTTT
. TRBJ2-7 TRBV24-1 . CATAEGGNYEQYF TGTGCCACCGCCGAGGGCGGGAACTACGAGCAGTACTTC
. TRBJ1-3 TRBV11-2 . CASSFGQLAGNTIYF TGTGCCAGCAGCTTCGGACAGTTAGCTGGAAACACCATATATTTT
. TRBJ1-1 TRBV7-3 . CASSINADTEAFF TGTGCCAGCAGCATAAACGCGGACACTGAAGCTTTCTTT
. TRBJ1-1 TRBV19 . CASLTGRAEAFF TGTGCCAGCCTAACAGGGAGGGCTGAAGCTTTCTTT
TRBD1 TRBJ1-1 TRBV10-3 . CAISEWDRNTEAFF TGTGCCATCAGTGAGTGGGACAGGAACACTGAAGCTTTCTTT
TRBD2 TRBJ2-2 TRBV6-5 . CASNWGGLDGELFF TGTGCCAGCAACTGGGGAGGGTTGGACGGGGAGCTGTTTTTT
TRBD2 TRBJ2-2 TRBV4-1 . CASSQEGLAGSPGELFF TGCGCCAGCAGCCAAGAAGGACTAGCGGGTTCACCCGGGGAGCTGTTTTTT
TRBD1 TRBJ2-6 TRBV28 . CASSLSRTGGGTGANVLTF TGTGCCAGCAGTTTATCCAGGACAGGGGGCGGAACCGGGGCCAACGTCCTGACTTTC
. TRBJ1-3 TRBV19 . CASSPTGSGNTIYF TGTGCCAGTAGTCCGACAGGCTCTGGAAACACCATATATTTT